This paragraph covers one T cell receptor beta chain sequence. Its antigen is unknown. No base quality information exists; no much larger clone differs at one position. Participants in the prospective study were enrolled through a virtual design, were aged roughly 18 to 95 years, and lived in roughly 24 United States geographic areas. In the prospective study, participants were assigned to cohorts based on the clinical history participants reported in a screening survey and a study questionnaire. Recovered participants in ImmuneRACE Cohort 3 were defined by two consecutive negative NP/OP PCR tests, clearance by a healthcare professional, or resolution of symptoms. Each participant in the prospective study had whole blood, serum and a nasopharyngeal or oropharyngeal swab collected by mobile phlebotomists. Participants in the prospective study had the option to provide additional blood draws and questionnaires over a roughly 2-month period. Before DNA extraction, blood samples from the prospective study were shipped at room temperature or frozen.

The data originate from a study of blood T cell repertoires in COVID-19 (dated by TCRdb to about 2020). Broadly, across the study: Samples from collaborators originated in the United States, Italy and Spain and spanned both the acute and convalescent phases of COVID-19. The samples were drawn from two sources: the first 160 participants of the ongoing ImmuneRACE study, and about 1,300 subjects contributed by 6 global collaborators. Nearly every sample came with metadata listing a de-identified subject ID, COVID-19 status, age in years and sex. The prospective study material was composed of cDNA or gDNA derived from T cells, B-cell-depleted T cells, or PBMCs. The dataset comprised deeply sampled blood TCRbeta repertoires from subjects exposed to, actively infected with, or recovered from COVID-19. Where available, HLA class I and class II types were taken from metadata supplied by the sample provider and were not determined by assay-based typing. The repertoires were made available in a free public database intended to serve as a resource for research on the immune response to SARS-CoV-2.

CDR1 and CDR2, looked up from the germline V gene, are SGHRS and YFSETQ. V and J are trimmed by 4 bases and 5 bases, and the gene matches miss 10 bases of the junction. Reading from cysteine to phenylalanine, the CDR3 counts 16 amino acids. Solely the CDR3 DNA is kept, with 48 bases framed from the first base. Beyond this particular receptor, the publication reports: The amount of clinical and demographic metadata varied by source and participant and was provided uncurated.

The immunoSEQ Assay, a bias-controlled multiplex PCR, was used to amplify TCRbeta CDR3 regions from genomic DNA. The study's own analysis went as follows. The number of nucleated cells in each sample was estimated by amplification of reference gene primers within the assay. To quantify the absolute abundance of each unique TCRbeta CDR3 rearrangement, sequence reads were collapsed and filtered. For each sample, productive Simpson clonality was calculated as the square root of Simpson's diversity index across productive rearrangements. TCRdb's version of the immuneACCESS table is confined to in-frame rearrangements and falls short of the full clone set. An unresolved V gene accounts for under half of the shortfall where checked; the remainder is of unknown origin. That table furnishes V, J and clone size, whereas the DNA furnished D and trimming. This sample gives about 400,000 clones in total; about nine tenths of them show up just once. The biggest ten clones account for 1.5% to 2% of the sample.

The source of this sequence is a woman in her twenties or thirties who had recovered from COVID-19. The source material was PBMCs or T cells enriched from blood (not recorded which). The V gene is TRBV5-1 and the J gene is TRBJ2-3; 10 junctional bases match TRBD1. The DNA reads as follows: TGCGCCAGCAGCCCTGAGACAGGGGGCCGAGTAGATACGCAGTATTTT. The resulting protein is CASSPETGGRVDTQYF.